This T cell receptor (beta chain) was obtained from a study of blood T cell repertoires in COVID-19. V trimming: 8 bases; J trimming: 2 bases; junction bases outside the gene matches: 11. The CDR3 totals 15 residues. Germline CDR1 is SNHLY and CDR2 is FYNNEI. The repertoire was sequenced with immunoSEQ multiplex PCR; TCRdb's copy has only in-frame clones and lacks some. Of under 200,000 clones in the sample, 75% to 90% are singletons; the top ten hold 13%. Sequencing was performed on PBMCs or T cells enriched from blood (not recorded which). The TCR was taken from a woman aged 55-70 years who had recovered from COVID-19. The V gene is TRBV2, the J gene TRBJ2-5; 7 bases fit TRBD2. The CDR3 here is CASEARGEGQETQYF. The CDR3, as DNA: TGTGCCAGCGAAGCTAGAGGGGAGGGTCAAGAGACCCAGTACTTC.